One and the same sample provided the 8 T cell receptor beta chains below, sequenced in a study of T cell responses to AZD1222 COVID-19 vaccine. Sequencing was performed with immunoSEQ multiplex PCR; in TCRdb, only in-frame clones are kept and a portion is missing. Among over 45,000 clones listed, around 89% were seen once. Sequencing was performed on peripheral blood, taken on day 0 of AZD1222 vaccination. All receptors derive from an adult in good health.

V is TRBV19 and J is TRBJ2-1; the D gene is possibly TRBD2 (6 bases). The CDR3 spans 14 residues. Germline loops: CDR1 LNHDA, CDR2 SQIVND (reference sequence). V lost 3 bases and J 8 bases, leaving 14 bases between the germline ends. This chain's CDR3 is CASSMLASVDEQFF. The CDR3 DNA is TGTGCCAGTAGTATGCTCGCTAGCGTCGATGAGCAGTTCTTC.

The chain employs TRBV18 and TRBJ2-2, with 8 positions matching TRBD1. V was clipped by 0 bases and J by 4 bases; unmatched bases: 4. The CDR3 loop spans 16 amino acids. Germline V gives CDR1 KGHSH, CDR2 LQKENI. The CDR3 reads CASSPPTGGGTGELFF. The CDR3 nucleotides are TGTGCCAGCTCACCACCCACAGGGGGAGGCACCGGGGAGCTGTTTTTT.

This clone has only a few counts. The chain has TRBV18 and TRBJ2-2, with 7 nucleotides matching TRBD2. The length of the CDR3 is 18 residues. Germline CDR1 reads KGHSH; CDR2 reads LQKENI. V was clipped by 3 bases and J by 0 bases; unmatched bases: 10. The CDR3 DNA follows: TGTGCCAGCTCACCTCTCCCCGGGACTACTTCGAACACCGGGGAGCTGTTTTTT. Its protein is CASSPLPGTTSNTGELFF.

The chain uses TRBV15 and TRBJ1-1; maybe TRBD1 (5 bases). Germline loops: CDR1 LNHNV, CDR2 YYDKDF (reference sequence). This CDR3 is built from 13 residues. Trimming took off 0 bases at V and 9 bases at J, with 11 bases between the two ends. Written as DNA, the CDR3 is TGTGCCACCAGCAGAGACGGGGGGAGTCAAGCTTTCTTT. Its translation: CATSRDGGSQAFF.

The rearrangement links TRBV6-5 to TRBJ2-5, with D possibly being TRBD1 (6 bases). Germline values: CDR1 MNHEY, CDR2 SVGAGI. Trimming cost V 2 bases and J 4 bases, with 17 bases left between them. The CDR3 consists of 16 residues. In nucleotides, the CDR3 is TGTGCCAGCAGTTACCGACTGGGCAGGGGTGTAGAGACCCAGTACTTC. Translated, it gives CASSYRLGRGVETQYF.

This clone has only one observation. The chain recombines TRBV7-3 with TRBJ2-4; D is possibly TRBD1 or TRBD2 (5 bases each). V gave up 2 bases and J gave up 0 bases, with 17 bases separating them. The CDR3 runs to 18 residues. Germline lookup yields CDR1 SGHTA and CDR2 FQGTGA. For the CDR3, the DNA is TGTGCCAGCAGCTTAGGGGGATCCTCGGCCCTAGCCAAAAACATTCAGTACTTC. The encoded protein is CASSLGGSSALAKNIQYF.

The gene calls are TRBV7-9 and TRBJ2-3; D is possibly TRBD2 (5 bases). The V end lost 4 bases, the J end lost 0 bases, and 8 bases lay between the germline ends. CDR1 and CDR2 (germline): SEHNR, FQNEAQ (reference sequence). The CDR3 has 14 residues. The CDR3 protein is CASSSGLSTDTQYF. DNA of the CDR3: TGTGCCAGCAGCTCAGGACTGAGCACAGATACGCAGTATTTT.

The genes are TRBV27 and TRBJ2-4; D not certain. The CDR3 is made up of 17 amino acids. Germline V gene data show CDR1 as MNHEY and CDR2 as SMNVEV (reference sequence). The germline V and J ends were trimmed by 5 bases and 0 bases, with 17 bases remaining between them. CDR3 sequence reads: CASSPGFIELAKNIQYF. In DNA, the CDR3 is TGTGCCAGCAGTCCCGGTTTCATAGAACTAGCCAAAAACATTCAGTACTTC.